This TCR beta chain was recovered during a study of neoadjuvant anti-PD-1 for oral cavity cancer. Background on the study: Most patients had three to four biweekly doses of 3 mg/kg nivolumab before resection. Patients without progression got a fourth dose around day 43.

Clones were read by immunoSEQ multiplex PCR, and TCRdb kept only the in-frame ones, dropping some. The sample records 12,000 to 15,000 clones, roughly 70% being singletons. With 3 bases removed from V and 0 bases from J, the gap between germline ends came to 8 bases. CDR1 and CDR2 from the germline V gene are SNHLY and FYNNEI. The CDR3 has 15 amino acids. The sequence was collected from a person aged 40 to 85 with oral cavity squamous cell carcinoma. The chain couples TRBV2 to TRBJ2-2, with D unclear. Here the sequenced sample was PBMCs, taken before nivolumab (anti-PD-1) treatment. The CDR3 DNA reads TGTGCCAGCAGTGATCACATAGCGAACACCGGGGAGCTGTTTTTT. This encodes CASSDHIANTGELFF.